Listed below are T cell receptor beta chains from one sample, sequenced in a study of T cell responses to AZD1222 COVID-19 vaccine. The data were produced by immunoSEQ multiplex PCR, yet TCRdb's version contains in-frame clones alone and is incomplete. The sample has around 130,000 clones, about 89% seen once. The sequences come from peripheral blood, collected 28 days after the second AZD1222 dose. The receptors were sampled from an adult who received the AZD1222 COVID-19 vaccine. CDR3s include the opening cysteine and the closing phenylalanine or tryptophan. Fields, in order: V gene, D gene, clone size, J gene, CDR3 DNA, CDR3 protein. The D gene is left open where the match is weak. Expanded clones get a size class; other rows say once, few or many, or leave the size out.

>TRBV9|NA|few|TRBJ1-1
TGTGCCAGCAGCGTAGGAGGTTCAGGAAGTCCGAACACTGAAGCTTTCTTT
CASSVGGSGSPNTEAFF
>TRBV18|NA|once|TRBJ1-2
TGTGCCAGCTCACCACCAGGAAATACTAACTATGGCTACACCTTC
CASSPPGNTNYGYTF
>TRBV4-1|TRBD1|NA|TRBJ1-5
TGCGCCAGCAGCCAAGCCGACAGGGATCATCAGCCCCAGCATTTT
CASSQADRDHQPQHF
>TRBV7-9|NA|few|TRBJ1-6
TGTGCCAGCAGCGAGGGACCCCCTGATCCCCTCCACTTT
CASSEGPPDPLHF
>TRBV20-1|NA|NA|TRBJ1-2
TGCAGTGCTAGTCGGCTAGGGTCGGATGGCTACACCTTC
CSASRLGSDGYTF
>TRBV29-1|NA|NA|TRBJ1-2
TGCAGCGTTGAAAGGGGCTACACCTTC
CSVERGYTF
>TRBV7-2|TRBD2|NA|TRBJ2-7
TGTGCCAGCAGCTTCCGGACTAGCGGGGGTACCTACGAGCAGTACTTC
CASSFRTSGGTYEQYF
>TRBV7-8|TRBD2|NA|TRBJ2-5
TGTGCCAGCAGCCGCGGGGGAGAGACCCAGTACTTC
CASSRGGETQYF
>TRBV7-9|NA|NA|TRBJ1-6
TGTGCCAGCAGCCCCCAGCGATATTCACCCCTCCACTTT
CASSPQRYSPLHF
>TRBV19|NA|NA|TRBJ1-1
TGTGCCAGTAGTATTCGGGCAGGGTGGAACACTGAAGCTTTCTTT
CASSIRAGWNTEAFF
>TRBV27|TRBD1|NA|TRBJ1-2
TGTGCCAGCAGGGGGACAGGGAACTATGGCTACACCTTC
CASRGTGNYGYTF
>TRBV12-5|NA|NA|TRBJ2-3
TGTGCTAGTGCCGGAGAAGGAGATACGCAGTATTTT
CASAGEGDTQYF
>TRBV19|NA|NA|TRBJ1-1
TGTGCCAGTAGTACAGGGGCGAACACTGAAGCTTTCTTT
CASSTGANTEAFF
>TRBV6-5|TRBD1|once|TRBJ2-1
TGTGCCAGCAGGGGACAGGGTCCCTACAATGAGCAGTTCTTC
CASRGQGPYNEQFF
>TRBV18|NA|once|TRBJ1-1
TGTGCCAGCTCACCGGAATCTGGTACCAACACTGAAGCTTTCTTT
CASSPESGTNTEAFF
>TRBV4-3|NA|NA|TRBJ1-3
TGCGCCAGCAGCCCCGAAGAGGGAAACACCATATATTTT
CASSPEEGNTIYF
>TRBV6-5|TRBD1|NA|TRBJ2-3
TGTGCCAGCAGTAGGGGGCTTGGGACAGATACGCAGTATTTT
CASSRGLGTDTQYF
>TRBV5-1|TRBD1|few|TRBJ1-2
TGCGCCAGCAGCCGGGAGGGACAGGGCTATGGCTACACCTTC
CASSREGQGYGYTF
>TRBV18|NA|NA|TRBJ2-7
TGTGCCAGCTCACCCCTGGTCACGGGGTCGGTCGAGCAGTACTTC
CASSPLVTGSVEQYF
>TRBV18|NA|NA|TRBJ1-3
TGTGCCAGCTCACCACCGAGGCACCCAGCTGGAAACACCATATATTTT
CASSPPRHPAGNTIYF
>TRBV5-6|TRBD1|NA|TRBJ1-1
TGTGCCAGCAGCTTGGAATGGCAGGGGGCAGCTGAAGCTTTCTTT
CASSLEWQGAAEAFF
>TRBV11-2|NA|NA|TRBJ1-1
TGTGCCAGCAGCTTTGGACTGGAGGGGACTGAAGCTTTCTTT
CASSFGLEGTEAFF
>TRBV29-1|NA|NA|TRBJ1-2
TGCAGCGTTGAAGAGAACTATGGCTACACCTTC
CSVEENYGYTF
>TRBV3-1/TRBV3-2|NA|NA|TRBJ1-1
TGTGCCAGCAGCCAAGGACGTCAGAACAGAATCGGTTTCTTT
CASSQGRQNRIGFF
>TRBV7-8|NA|NA|TRBJ1-2
TGTGCCAGCAGTCCCAGCTCGCTCGGCTATGGCTACACCTTC
CASSPSSLGYGYTF